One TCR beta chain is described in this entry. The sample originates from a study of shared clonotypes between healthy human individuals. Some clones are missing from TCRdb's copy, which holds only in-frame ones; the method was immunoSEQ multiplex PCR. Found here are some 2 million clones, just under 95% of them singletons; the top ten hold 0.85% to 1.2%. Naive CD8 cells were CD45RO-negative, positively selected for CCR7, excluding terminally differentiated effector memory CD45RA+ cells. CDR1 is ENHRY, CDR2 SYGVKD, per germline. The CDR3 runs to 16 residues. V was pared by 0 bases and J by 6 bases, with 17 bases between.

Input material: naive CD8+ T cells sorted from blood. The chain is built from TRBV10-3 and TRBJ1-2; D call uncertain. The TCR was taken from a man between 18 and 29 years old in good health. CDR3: CAISESIPTSLDGYTF. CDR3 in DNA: TGTGCCATCAGTGAGTCGATCCCGACGTCCTTGGATGGCTACACCTTC.